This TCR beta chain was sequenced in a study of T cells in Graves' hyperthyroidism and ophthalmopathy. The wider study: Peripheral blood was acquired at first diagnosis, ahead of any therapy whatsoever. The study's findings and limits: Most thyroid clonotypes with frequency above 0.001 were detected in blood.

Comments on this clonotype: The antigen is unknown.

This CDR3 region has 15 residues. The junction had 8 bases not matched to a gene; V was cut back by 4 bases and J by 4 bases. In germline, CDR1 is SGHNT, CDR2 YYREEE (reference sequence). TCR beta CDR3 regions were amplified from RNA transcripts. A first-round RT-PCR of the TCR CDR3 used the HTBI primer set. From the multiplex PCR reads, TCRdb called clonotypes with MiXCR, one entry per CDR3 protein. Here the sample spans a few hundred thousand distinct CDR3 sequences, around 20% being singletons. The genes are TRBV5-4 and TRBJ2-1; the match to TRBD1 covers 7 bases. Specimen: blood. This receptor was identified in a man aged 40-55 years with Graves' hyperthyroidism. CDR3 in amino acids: CASSGDSLGYNEQFF. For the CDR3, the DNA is TGTGCCAGCAGCGGGGACAGCCTGGGGTACAATGAGCAGTTCTTC.